One and the same sample provided the 20 T cell receptor beta chains below, sequenced in a study of blood T cell repertoires in COVID-19. The assay was immunoSEQ multiplex PCR, and TCRdb's table has in-frame clones only and misses some. The repertoire holds roughly 230,000 clones, with 80% to 95% as singletons. Sequenced: peripheral blood. The receptors were gathered from a man younger than 40 with COVID-19, enrolled during active disease.

The chain links TRBV5-4 to TRBJ1-2; 12 positions agree with TRBD1. V lost 0 bases and J lost 7; bases outside the gene matches: 7. The CDR3 sequence is 16 residues long. CDR1 SGHNT and CDR2 YYREEE come from the germline V gene (reference sequence). CDR3 coding DNA: TGTGCCAGCAGCTTGGTGGGGACAGGGGGCCGAGGTGGCTACACCTTC. It codes for CASSLVGTGGRGGYTF.

This clone was seen a single time. The J gene is TRBJ1-1, the V gene TRBV18; no definite D call. V shed 5 bases and J shed 2 bases, with 9 bases lying between them. CDR3 length: 13 amino acids. In germline, CDR1 is KGHSH, CDR2 LQKENI. The CDR3 spells CASSGSRNTEAFF. CDR3 bases: TGTGCCAGCTCAGGTTCCAGAAACACTGAAGCTTTCTTT. Using reference TRBV18 and TRBJ1-1 for the parts outside the CDR3, the full variable domain is NAGVMQNPRHLVRRRGQEARLRCSPMKGHSHVYWYRQLPEEGLKFMVYLQKENIIDESGMPKERFSAEFPKEGPSILRIQQVVRGDSAAYFCASSGSRNTEAFFGQGTRLTVV.

The chain carries TRBV30 and TRBJ1-1; D is perhaps TRBD1 (6 bases). V was cut by 3 bases and J by 4 bases, with 21 bases left in between. The CDR3 runs to 16 residues. Germline CDR1 reads GTSNPN; CDR2 reads SVGIG (reference sequence). Written as DNA, the CDR3 is TGTGCCTGGAGCCTTCTCGGGGGGGCTATGGGCACTGAAGCTTTCTTT. Translated, it gives CAWSLLGGAMGTEAFF.

CDR3 amino acids: CASSSLSGGDQETQYF. For the CDR3, the DNA is TGTGCCAGCAGCTCGCTGAGCGGTGGGGACCAAGAGACCCAGTACTTC. The genes are TRBV5-4 and TRBJ2-5; TRBD2 is a possible D gene (5 bases). Germline CDR1 and CDR2: SGHNT and YYREEE (reference sequence). Between the trimmed V and J ends, which lost 3 bases and 0 bases, there was a span of 15 bases. The CDR3 runs 16 residues. The variable domain in full, with the rest retrieved from reference TRBV5-4 and TRBJ2-5, is ETGVTQSPTHLIKTRGQQVTLRCSSQSGHNTVSWYQQALGQGPQFIFQYYREEENGRGNFPPRFSGLQFPNYSSELNVNALELDDSALYLCASSSLSGGDQETQYFGPGTRLLVL.

V usage is TRBV11-2 and J usage is TRBJ2-1, with 9 positions matching TRBD2. Germline V gene data show CDR1 as SGHAT and CDR2 as FQNNGV. V lost 6 bases, J lost 6 bases, and 12 bases stayed unmatched. The CDR3 length is 16 residues. In DNA form, the CDR3 reads TGTGCCAGCAGAGTAGAGGCTAGCGGGAATCTCAATGAGCAGTTCTTC. As protein: CASRVEASGNLNEQFF.

The genes are TRBV3-1 (or the pseudogene TRBV3-2) and TRBJ1-2, with D unclear. With 3 bases removed from V and 4 bases from J, the gap between germline ends came to 15 bases. The CDR3 runs 15 residues. CDR1 is LGHDT, CDR2 YNNKEL, per germline (reference sequence). The chain's CDR3 is CASSQKNSESYGYTF. DNA of the CDR3: TGTGCCAGCAGCCAGAAAAACTCGGAGAGCTATGGCTACACCTTC.

This chain links TRBV2 with TRBJ2-5; TRBD2 aligns across 8 bases. V shed 1 base and J 5 bases; nucleotides not matched to a gene: 6. The CDR3 extends over 15 amino acids. Germline lookup yields CDR1 SNHLY and CDR2 FYNNEI. CDR3 sequence: CASSEVAGGAETQYF. The CDR3 DNA reads as TGTGCCAGCAGTGAAGTTGCGGGGGGAGCGGAGACCCAGTACTTC.

The chain is built from TRBV30 and TRBJ1-6, with 8 bases aligning to TRBD1. CDR1 and CDR2 (germline): GTSNPN, SVGIG (reference sequence). Losses at the gene ends were 3 bases for V and 7 bases for J; bases not matched to a gene: 8. This CDR3 has 15 residues. DNA for the CDR3: TGTGCCTGGAGACTATCAGGGGGCCAGAATTCACCCCTCCACTTT. It codes for CAWRLSGGQNSPLHF.

This clone was recorded once. The CDR3 nucleotides read TGTGCCAGCAGCCAAGCCTTCACAGGGAGCACTGAAGCTTTCTTT. Translation gives CASSQAFTGSTEAFF. The V and J genes are TRBV3-1 (or the pseudogene TRBV3-2) and TRBJ1-1, with D tentatively TRBD1 (6 bases). Per the germline V gene, CDR1 is LGHDT and CDR2 is YNNKEL (reference sequence). V dropped 1 base and J dropped 4 bases, with 13 bases sitting between them. The CDR3 extends over 15 amino acids.

V gene TRBV28 combines with J gene TRBJ1-5, with TRBD1 matching over 9 bases. Germline CDR1 reads MDHEN; CDR2 reads SYDVKM. Trimming took 8 bases from V and 0 from J; bases not matched to a gene: 14. The CDR3 runs to 18 residues. CDR3 nucleotide sequence: TGTGCCAGCTGTCACGGGACAGGGCGTTTCTATAGCAATCAGCCCCAGCATTTT. Residues: CASCHGTGRFYSNQPQHF.

This clone was seen only once. The chain couples TRBV29-1 to TRBJ2-5; the match to TRBD2 covers 13 bases. The V segment lost 3 bases and the J segment 4 bases; nucleotides outside the gene matches: 11. This CDR3 spans 17 amino acids. Per germline, CDR1 SQVTM and CDR2 ANQGSEA. CDR3 nucleotide sequence: TGCAGCGTTGATATAACTAGCGGGGGGGATCCAAGAGAGACCCAGTACTTC. It specifies CSVDITSGGDPRETQYF. Together with reference TRBV29-1 and TRBJ2-5, the CDR3 gives the full variable domain: SAVISQKPSRDICQRGTSLTIQCQVDSQVTMMFWYRQQPGQSLTLIATANQGSEATYESGFVIDKFPISRPNLTFSTLTVSNMSPEDSSIYLCSVDITSGGDPRETQYFGPGTRLLVL.

The chain has TRBV7-6 and TRBJ2-3; 14 bases are shared with TRBD2. The CDR3 has 18 amino acids. In germline, CDR1 is SGHVS, CDR2 FNYEAQ. J was trimmed by 4 bases and V by 1 base; bases with no gene match: 7. The chain's CDR3 is CASSLVGTSGGAADTQYF. CDR3 in DNA: TGTGCCAGCAGCTTAGTGGGGACTAGCGGGGGAGCGGCAGATACGCAGTATTTT.

This clone was picked up one time. V usage is TRBV7-7 and J usage is TRBJ1-1; no clear D. Germline values: CDR1 SSHAT, CDR2 FNYEAQ (reference sequence). V lost 5 bases and J 1 base, leaving 8 bases between the germline ends. The CDR3 totals 13 residues. This CDR3 is CASSVTSNTEAFF. CDR3 coding DNA: TGTGCCAGCAGCGTCACATCGAACACTGAAGCTTTCTTT.

The V and J genes are TRBV30 and TRBJ1-2; D unresolved. Germline loops: CDR1 GTSNPN, CDR2 SVGIG (reference sequence). The length of the CDR3 is 13 residues. V lost 3 bases to trimming and J lost 8 bases, with 16 bases between them. The CDR3 protein is CAWSLAQPRGYTF. CDR3 sequence (DNA): TGTGCCTGGAGCCTAGCCCAGCCGCGGGGCTACACCTTC.

The J gene is TRBJ1-6, the V gene TRBV2; 7 nucleotides align to TRBD1. The germline V gene encodes CDR1 SNHLY and CDR2 FYNNEI. This CDR3 contains 14 residues. Losses at the gene ends were 4 bases for V and 7 bases for J; bases not matched to a gene: 4. This chain's CDR3 is CASSADRSNSPLHF. The DNA of the CDR3 is TGTGCCAGCAGTGCGGACAGGTCCAATTCACCCCTCCACTTT. Looking up the rest from reference TRBV2 and TRBJ1-6 gives the full variable domain: EPEVTQTPSHQVTQMGQEVILRCVPISNHLYFYWYRQILGQKVEFLVSFYNNEISEKSEIFDDQFSVERPDGSNFTLKIRSTKLEDSAMYFCASSADRSNSPLHFGNGTRLTVT.

The chain links TRBV2 to TRBJ2-1; 11 nucleotides align to TRBD2. Looked up from germline, CDR1 is SNHLY and CDR2 is FYNNEI. J lost 0 bases, V lost 3 bases, and 4 bases had no gene match. This CDR3 is 17 amino acids long. The CDR3: CASSETSGVSSYNEQFF. CDR3 in DNA: TGTGCCAGCAGTGAGACTAGCGGGGTGAGCTCCTACAATGAGCAGTTCTTC. Using reference TRBV2 and TRBJ2-1 for the parts outside the CDR3, the full variable domain is EPEVTQTPSHQVTQMGQEVILRCVPISNHLYFYWYRQILGQKVEFLVSFYNNEISEKSEIFDDQFSVERPDGSNFTLKIRSTKLEDSAMYFCASSETSGVSSYNEQFFGPGTRLTVL.

The chain employs TRBV11-2 and TRBJ1-4; 11 nucleotides match TRBD1. There are 17 residues in the CDR3. Trimming at V came to 5 bases and at J to 8 bases, leaving 13 bases not matched to a gene. Looked up from germline, CDR1 is SGHAT and CDR2 is FQNNGV. CDR3 protein: CASSPRRSGTGGEKLFF. The CDR3 DNA reads TGTGCCAGCAGCCCCCGACGCTCCGGGACAGGGGGGGAAAAACTGTTTTTT.

This sequence joins TRBV5-1 and TRBJ2-3, with 13 bases identical to TRBD2. V lost 0 bases, J lost 0 bases, and 7 bases stayed unmatched. Germline V gene data show CDR1 as SGHRS and CDR2 as YFSETQ. This CDR3 spans 19 amino acids. CDR3 residues: CASSLGRTSGGLSTDTQYF. CDR3 coding DNA: TGCGCCAGCAGCTTGGGTAGGACTAGCGGGGGCCTGAGCACAGATACGCAGTATTTT.

The chain recombines TRBV4-2 with TRBJ1-6; weak D call: TRBD1 (5 bases). With 0 bases removed from V and 1 base from J, the gap between germline ends came to 13 bases. Germline V lookup: CDR1 LGHNA, CDR2 YNFKEQ. This CDR3 contains 18 residues. The CDR3 DNA reads as TGTGCCAGCAGCCAAGATATCAGGGCGATATCCTATAATTCACCCCTCCACTTT. Amino acid sequence: CASSQDIRAISYNSPLHF.

This clone was observed a single time. A read error may produce the germline difference seen at one junction end. At the DNA level, this CDR3 is encoded by other sequences in the same sample as well. The DNA of the CDR3 is TGCGCCAGCAGCTTGGTTCAGGGGAACGCCGGGGAGCTGTTTTTT. Residues: CASSLVQGNAGELFF. The V and J genes are TRBV5-1 and TRBJ2-2; the D gene is possibly TRBD1 (6 bases). Germline V CDR1 and CDR2: SGHRS, YFSETQ. This CDR3 contains 15 residues.